This TCR beta chain was observed in a study of CD8+ T cells in alopecia areata. General observations from the study: Expanded CD8+ clones among the top 100, as well as scalp clonality, were significantly decreased by tofacitinib. Clonality in lesional scalp, especially alopecia totalis/universalis, exceeded that of normal scalp.

The CDR3 runs 12 residues. Per the germline V gene, CDR1 is SNHLY and CDR2 is FYNNEI. Trimming stripped 7 bases from V and 7 bases from J, with 11 bases between. Investigators isolated RNA and reverse transcribed it into cDNA to act as the sequencing template. Only in-frame clones appear in the TCRdb table, and some are missing; sequencing was by immunoSEQ multiplex PCR. This table has 100,000 to 150,000 clones, 60% to 65% appearing once. Indicated treatment: oral pan-JAK inhibitor, 5-10 mg twice daily. The authors sorted CD4+ and CD8+ T cells from PBMCs. In the case of this clone: Antigen: not known.

Sequencing used CD4+ T cells sorted from blood, obtained at week 4, from a patient treated with tofacitinib. The rearrangement uses TRBV2 and TRBJ2-4; D gene uncertain. This clonotype was sampled from a human donor with alopecia areata. CDR3 loop: CASNGQANIQYF. The CDR3 DNA sequence: TGTGCCAGCAACGGGCAGGCGAACATTCAGTACTTC. The full variable domain, completed using reference TRBV2 and TRBJ2-4, is EPEVTQTPSHQVTQMGQEVILRCVPISNHLYFYWYRQILGQKVEFLVSFYNNEISEKSEIFDDQFSVERPDGSNFTLKIRSTKLEDSAMYFCASNGQANIQYFGAGTRLSVL.